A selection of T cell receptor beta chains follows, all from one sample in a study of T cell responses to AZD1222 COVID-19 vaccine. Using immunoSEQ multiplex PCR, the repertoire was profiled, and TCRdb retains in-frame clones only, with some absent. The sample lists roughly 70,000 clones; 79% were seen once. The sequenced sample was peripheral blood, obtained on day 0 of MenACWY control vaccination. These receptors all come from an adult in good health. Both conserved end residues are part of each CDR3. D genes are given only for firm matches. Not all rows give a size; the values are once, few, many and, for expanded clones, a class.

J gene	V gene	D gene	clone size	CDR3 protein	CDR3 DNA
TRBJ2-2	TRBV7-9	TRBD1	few	CASSTDRGATGELFF	TGTGCCAGCAGCACGGACAGGGGTGCCACCGGGGAGCTGTTTTTT
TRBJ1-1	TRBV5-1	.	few	CASSTGFRTEAFF	TGCGCCAGCAGTACAGGGTTTCGGACTGAAGCTTTCTTT
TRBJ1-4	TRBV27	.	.	CASRPEGGATNEKLFF	TGTGCCAGTCGGCCGGAGGGAGGGGCAACTAATGAAAAACTGTTTTTT
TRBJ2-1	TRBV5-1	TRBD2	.	CASSSPSGRTYNEQFF	TGCGCCAGCAGCTCCCCTAGCGGGAGGACCTACAATGAGCAGTTCTTC
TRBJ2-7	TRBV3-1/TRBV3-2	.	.	CASSPFVGAPYEQYF	TGTGCCAGCAGCCCCTTTGTGGGCGCACCCTACGAGCAGTACTTC
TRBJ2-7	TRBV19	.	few	CASSTGYEQYF	TGTGCCAGTAGTACAGGATACGAGCAGTACTTC
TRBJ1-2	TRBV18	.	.	CASSPTTGANYGYTF	TGTGCCAGCTCACCTACGACAGGAGCTAACTATGGCTACACCTTC
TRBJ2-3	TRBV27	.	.	CASSAPGGRLSTDTQYF	TGTGCCAGCAGTGCCCCAGGGGGGAGACTTAGCACAGATACGCAGTATTTT
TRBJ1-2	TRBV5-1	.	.	CASSLDEGPGYTF	TGCGCCAGCAGCTTGGATGAGGGCCCAGGCTACACCTTC
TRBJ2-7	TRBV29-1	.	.	CSVLGDEQYF	TGCAGCGTCTTGGGTGACGAGCAGTACTTC